Presented here are 3 T cell receptor beta chains from one specimen sequenced in a study of regulatory T cells in long-lasting Graves disease. Combining iRepertoire HTBI primers with Arm-PCR of CDR3 regions, the authors built TCR beta libraries. One entry per CDR3 protein results from TCRdb running MiXCR on the multiplex PCR reads. The sample records more than 400,000 distinct CDR3 sequences, about 17% being singletons. The time point is: newly diagnosed GD, antithyroid drugs for less than 3 months. From PBMCs, RNA was extracted and then used to make the TCR library. This sample also belongs to another study, concerning T cells in Graves' hyperthyroidism and ophthalmopathy.

Here the sequenced sample was peripheral blood mononuclear cells (PBMCs), taken at new diagnosis, from a patient treated with antithyroid drugs. The receptors come from a woman aged 25 to 39 with Graves disease.

The CDR3 sequence: CSVDIRSTEAFF. In DNA form, the CDR3 reads TGCAGCGTAGATATACGGAGCACTGAAGCTTTCTTT. V gene TRBV29-1 combines with J gene TRBJ1-1; the D is unclear. This CDR3 contains 12 residues. The ends were cut back, 6 bases at V and 4 bases at J, with 12 bases in the middle. Per the germline V gene, CDR1 is SQVTM and CDR2 is ANQGSEA.

This chain joins TRBV20-1 and TRBJ2-2, with TRBD2 matching 11 bases. The V gene's germline CDR1 is DFQATT and CDR2 SNEGSKA (reference sequence). Trimming at V came to 3 bases and at J to 4 bases, leaving 1 base not matched to a gene. This CDR3 comprises 14 residues. The CDR3 sequence: CSARGTSGTGELFF. In DNA, the CDR3 is TGCAGTGCTAGGGGGACTAGCGGCACCGGGGAGCTGTTTTTT.

The rearrangement joins TRBV5-5 to TRBJ2-1; 8 nucleotides agree with TRBD1. Germline values: CDR1 SGHKS, CDR2 YYEKEE (reference sequence). With 2 bases clipped from V and 3 bases from J, the junction kept 4 bases outside the gene matches. This CDR3 comprises 15 residues. The CDR3 spells CASSFLQGVYNEQFF. DNA for the CDR3: TGTGCCAGCAGCTTTCTACAGGGGGTCTACAATGAGCAGTTCTTC.